These 13 T cell receptor beta chains were sequenced from one sample in a study of preoperative IRX-2 immunotherapy in early breast cancer. Stated treatment: preoperative locoregional IRX-2 cytokine immunotherapy. Libraries were prepared by immunoSEQ multiplex PCR; TCRdb keeps only in-frame clonotypes and omits some of them. The data show approximately 27,000 clones, with 75% to 85% seen just once and 1% to 1.5% held by the top ten. This material consisted of lymph node tissue, taken after IRX-2 immunotherapy. All receptors derive from a human donor with breast cancer.

This clone has more than one count but fewer than ten. The rearrangement links TRBV18 to TRBJ1-5, with a weak D call TRBD1 (5 bases). CDR1 is KGHSH and CDR2 is LQKENI in the germline V gene. This CDR3 spans 13 amino acids. Trimming took off 4 bases at V and 5 bases at J, with 9 bases between the two ends. Here the CDR3 reads CASSQGKDQPQHF. Here the CDR3 DNA reads TGTGCCAGCTCACAGGGGAAGGATCAGCCCCAGCATTTT.

The chain joins TRBV15 to TRBJ2-3; 7 bases align to TRBD2. The CDR3 length is 14 residues. Unmatched junction bases numbered 4, after V lost 5 bases and J lost 2 bases. Per germline, CDR1 LNHNV and CDR2 YYDKDF (reference sequence). The CDR3 region has the DNA TGTGCCACCAGCCGGGACTACCCCACAGATACGCAGTATTTT. Amino acid sequence: CATSRDYPTDTQYF. Supplemented by reference TRBV15 and TRBJ2-3, the full variable domain reads DAMVIQNPRYQVTQFGKPVTLSCSQTLNHNVMYWYQQKSSQAPKLLFHYYDKDFNNEADTPDNFQSRRPNTSFCFLDIRSPGLGDTAMYLCATSRDYPTDTQYFGPGTRLTVL.

Worth noting for this clone: The DNA has an unread or ambiguous base, and its residue is written X. This chain joins TRBV18 and TRBJ1-4; 8 bases map to TRBD1. Germline CDR1 and CDR2: KGHSH and LQKENI. Trimming at V came to 0 bases and at J to 5 bases, leaving 2 bases not matched to a gene. The CDR3 has 15 residues. CDR3 residues: CASSPPGQXNEKLFF. The CDR3 DNA reads TGTGCCAGCTCACCACCGGGACAGGAWAATGAAAAACTGTTTTTT.

The chain combines TRBV29-1 with TRBJ1-1; D unclear. V was cut by 4 bases and J by 5 bases, with 14 bases left in between. There are 13 residues in the CDR3. Germline values: CDR1 SQVTM, CDR2 ANQGSEA. CDR3 bases: TGCAGCGTTGTTTTCATCCTCAGAACTGAAGCTTTCTTT. It encodes CSVVFILRTEAFF.

The chain uses TRBV19 and TRBJ1-1; no reliable D call. Trimming pared 6 bases from V and 1 base from J, leaving 9 bases between. The CDR3 loop spans 13 amino acids. Per germline, CDR1 LNHDA and CDR2 SQIVND (reference sequence). The CDR3 DNA is TGTGCCAGTAGCGGTGTAACGAACACTGAAGCTTTCTTT. It yields the protein CASSGVTNTEAFF.

The rearrangement joins TRBV19 to TRBJ1-2; weak D call: TRBD1 (5 bases). Germline lookup yields CDR1 LNHDA and CDR2 SQIVND (reference sequence). The CDR3 sequence is 15 residues long. Trimming removed 3 bases from V and 4 bases from J, with 15 bases in between. The CDR3 DNA sequence: TGTGCCAGTAGTATCCAGGGAAGGGAAGGCTATGGCTACACCTTC. Translated, it gives CASSIQGREGYGYTF.

This chain links TRBV11-3 with TRBJ1-5; no definite D call. Germline CDR1 SGHNT, CDR2 YENEEA. Trimming left V 3 bases short and J 2 bases short, with 11 bases between. The CDR3 covers 15 residues. CDR3 bases: TGTGCCAGCAGCTTGGATGGGTTCCGCAATCAGCCCCAGCATTTT. It yields the protein CASSLDGFRNQPQHF.

This clone was recorded once. The chain recombines TRBV18 with TRBJ1-6, with a weak D call TRBD1 (5 bases). V was cut by 0 bases and J by 3 bases, with 6 bases left in between. This CDR3 is built from 15 residues. Germline V gene data show CDR1 as KGHSH and CDR2 as LQKENI. The CDR3 coding sequence is TGTGCCAGCTCACCACCCGGGGGCTATAATTCACCCCTCCACTTT. Translated: CASSPPGGYNSPLHF.

V is TRBV5-1 and J is TRBJ2-5; 8 bases line up with TRBD2. Trimming cost V 0 bases and J 5 bases; bases outside gene matches: 6. CDR3 length: 15 residues. Germline V gene sequence: CDR1 SGHRS, CDR2 YFSETQ. CDR3 region: CASSLGLARGETQYF. CDR3 bases: TGCGCCAGCAGCTTGGGACTAGCGAGGGGTGAGACCCAGTACTTC.

The rearrangement links TRBV7-8 to TRBJ2-1; possibly TRBD1 for D (5 bases). CDR3 size: 13 residues. Germline CDR1 reads SGHVS; CDR2 reads FQNEAQ. Trimming took off 1 base at V and 12 bases at J, with 13 bases between the two ends. The CDR3 is CASSLDSSTGQFF. CDR3 sequence (DNA): TGTGCCAGCAGCTTAGACAGTTCCACAGGGCAGTTCTTC.

The chain uses TRBV5-1 and TRBJ2-2; TRBD1 matches at 11 bases. Germline loops: CDR1 SGHRS, CDR2 YFSETQ. V dropped 4 bases and J dropped 4; count of bases not matched to a gene: 3. There are 15 residues in the CDR3. The CDR3 reads CASSKGQGATGELFF. The CDR3 nucleotides read TGCGCCAGCAGCAAAGGACAGGGGGCCACCGGGGAGCTGTTTTTT.

This sequence joins TRBV12-5 and TRBJ2-2; the D gene is possibly TRBD2 (6 bases). Between the trimmed V and J ends, which lost 4 bases and 5 bases, there was a span of 8 bases. The CDR3 has 13 amino acids. Per germline, CDR1 LGHNT and CDR2 FRNRAP. Written as DNA, the CDR3 is TGTGCTAGTGGTTCGGCGGGGACCGGGGAGCTGTTTTTT. Translated, it gives CASGSAGTGELFF.

The chain carries TRBV6-8 and TRBJ1-3, with D unclear. Trimming took off 2 bases at V and 8 bases at J, with 13 bases between the two ends. The CDR3 spans 14 residues. The germline gives CDR1 MNHGY, CDR2 SAAAGT. This chain's CDR3 is CASSYVAYTDTIYF. The DNA for the CDR3 is TGTGCCAGCAGTTACGTGGCTTACACGGACACCATATATTTT.